This T cell receptor (beta chain) was sequenced in a study of blood T cell repertoires in COVID-19. Overall study context: COVID-19 samples from acute and convalescent phases originated in the United States, Italy and Spain. Sample material is recorded as cDNA or gDNA derived from T cells, B-cell-depleted T cells, or PBMCs.

The CDR3 runs 13 residues. Per germline, CDR1 SEHNR and CDR2 FQNEAQ (reference sequence). Trimming shortened V by 6 bases and J by 5 bases, and 13 bases separated the two germline ends. The table lists this clone with a count of one. Study processing details: It was from reference gene primer amplification that nucleated cell counts were estimated. Using immunoSEQ multiplex PCR, the repertoire was profiled, and TCRdb retains in-frame clones only, with some absent. V and J calls and clone size are as listed in that table; D and trimming were resolved from the DNA. The sample records around 140,000 clones, about 89% being singletons.

The rearrangement links TRBV7-9 to TRBJ1-1; D not certain. The sequence was collected from a man aged 55 to 70 with active or convalescent COVID-19. Sequencing was done on a sample of peripheral blood. The chain's CDR3 is CASSYQASTEAFF. The CDR3 nucleotides are TGTGCCAGCAGTTATCAGGCTTCGACTGAAGCTTTCTTT. Full variable domain (remainder filled in from reference TRBV7-9 and TRBJ1-1): DTGVSQNPRHKITKRGQNVTFRCDPISEHNRLYWYRQTLGQGPEFLTYFQNEAQLEKSRLLSDRFSAERPKGSFSTLEIQRTEQGDSAMYLCASSYQASTEAFFGQGTRLTVV.